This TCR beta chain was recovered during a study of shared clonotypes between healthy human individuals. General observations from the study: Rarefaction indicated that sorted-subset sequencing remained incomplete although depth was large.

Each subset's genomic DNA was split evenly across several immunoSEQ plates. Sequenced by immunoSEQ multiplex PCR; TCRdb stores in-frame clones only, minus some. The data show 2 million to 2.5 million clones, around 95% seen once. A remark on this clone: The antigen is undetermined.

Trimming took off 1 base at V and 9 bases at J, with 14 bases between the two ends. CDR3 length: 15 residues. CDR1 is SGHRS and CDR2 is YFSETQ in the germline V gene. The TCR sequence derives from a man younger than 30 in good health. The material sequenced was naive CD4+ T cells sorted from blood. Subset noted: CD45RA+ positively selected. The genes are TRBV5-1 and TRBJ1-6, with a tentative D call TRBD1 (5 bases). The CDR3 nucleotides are TGCGCCAGCAGCTTGAACCCCCAGGGAGGTTCACCCCTCCACTTT. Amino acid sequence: CASSLNPQGGSPLHF.